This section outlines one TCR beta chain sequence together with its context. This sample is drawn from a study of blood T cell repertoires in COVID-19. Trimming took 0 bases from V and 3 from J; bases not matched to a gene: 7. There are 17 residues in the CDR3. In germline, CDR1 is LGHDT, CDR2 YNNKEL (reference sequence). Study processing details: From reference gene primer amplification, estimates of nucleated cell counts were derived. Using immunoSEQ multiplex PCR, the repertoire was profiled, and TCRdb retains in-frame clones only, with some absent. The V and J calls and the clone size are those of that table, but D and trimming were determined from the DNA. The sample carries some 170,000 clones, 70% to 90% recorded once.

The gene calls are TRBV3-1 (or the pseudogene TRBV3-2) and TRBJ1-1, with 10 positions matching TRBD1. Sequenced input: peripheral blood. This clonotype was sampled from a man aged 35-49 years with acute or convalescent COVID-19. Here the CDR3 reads CASSQERRTGGYTEAFF. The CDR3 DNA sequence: TGTGCCAGCAGCCAAGAGAGGCGGACAGGGGGTTACACTGAAGCTTTCTTT.